Following are 8 T cell receptor beta chains from one sample sequenced in a study of blood T cell repertoires in COVID-19. Some clones are missing from TCRdb's copy, which holds only in-frame ones; the method was immunoSEQ multiplex PCR. The table records about 53,000 clones, just over 85% of them present only once. Material: peripheral blood. The receptors originated from a man older than 75 with acute or convalescent COVID-19.

This sequence joins TRBV5-1 and TRBJ1-1; D uncertain. There are 14 residues in the CDR3. Germline V gives CDR1 SGHRS, CDR2 YFSETQ. V was shortened by 3 bases and J by 1 base, with 10 bases between the two germline ends. In nucleotides, the CDR3 is TGCGCCAGCAGCTCTTTTCACAAGAACACTGAAGCTTTCTTT. This encodes CASSSFHKNTEAFF.

This rearrangement joins TRBV27 to TRBJ2-4; TRBD1 aligns across 9 bases. V dropped 4 bases and J dropped 0; count of bases not matched to a gene: 7. The CDR3 is 17 amino acids. The germline CDR1 and CDR2 sequences are MNHEY and SMNVEV (reference sequence). CDR3 DNA sequence: TGTGCCAGCAGTTCCATCGGGACAGGGAGAGCCAAAAACATTCAGTACTTC. Protein product: CASSSIGTGRAKNIQYF.

V is TRBV6-6 and J is TRBJ2-7; D could derive from TRBD1 or TRBD2 (5 bases each). Germline lookup yields CDR1 MNHNY and CDR2 SVGAGI (reference sequence). Trimming took 7 bases from V and 1 from J, leaving 17 bases between them. The CDR3 length is 15 residues. The CDR3 sequence: CASISSGQQSYEQYF. The DNA for the CDR3 is TGTGCCAGCATTTCCTCGGGGCAGCAATCCTACGAGCAGTACTTC.

The rearrangement uses TRBV19 and TRBJ1-2; the D is unclear. The CDR3 runs to 14 residues. In germline, CDR1 is LNHDA, CDR2 SQIVND (reference sequence). Trimming removed 0 bases at V and 3 bases at J, with 8 bases between. The CDR3 is CASSIDLRYYGYTF. The CDR3 DNA reads as TGTGCCAGTAGTATAGATCTGAGGTACTATGGCTACACCTTC.

V is TRBV18 and J is TRBJ1-1; D is perhaps TRBD1 (5 bases). CDR3 length: 13 amino acids. Germline assignment: CDR1 KGHSH and CDR2 LQKENI. V lost 3 bases to trimming and J lost 1 base, with 6 bases between them. Here the CDR3 reads CASSPQGNTEAFF. The CDR3 nucleotides read TGTGCCAGCTCACCGCAGGGGAACACTGAAGCTTTCTTT.

V usage is TRBV3-1 (or the pseudogene TRBV3-2) and J usage is TRBJ2-7, with 8 bases identical to TRBD2. Trimming removed 4 bases from V and 5 bases from J; junction bases left unmatched: 7. The CDR3 loop spans 14 amino acids. Looked up from germline, CDR1 is LGHDT and CDR2 is YNNKEL (reference sequence). The CDR3 nucleotides read TGTGCCAGCAGCCCGCGGGGACTAGTCGACGAGCAGTACTTC. This sequence encodes CASSPRGLVDEQYF.

The CDR3 DNA follows: TGTGCCAGCAGCCAAGCAAGGGCTAGCGGGGAGACCCAGTACTTC. The encoded protein is CASSQARASGETQYF. This chain connects TRBV14 to TRBJ2-5, with 8 bases fitting TRBD2. This CDR3 comprises 15 residues. V gave up 1 base and J gave up 5 bases; unmatched junction bases: 6. Germline values: CDR1 SGHDN, CDR2 FVKESK.

The rearrangement joins TRBV5-1 to TRBJ2-2, with 10 bases fitting TRBD1. The germline V gene has CDR1 SGHRS and CDR2 YFSETQ. The CDR3 runs 18 residues. The J segment lost 3 bases and the V segment lost 1 base, leaving 9 bases of the junction unmatched. CDR3 in amino acids: CASSLNRDRGRDTGELFF. The CDR3 region has the DNA TGCGCCAGCAGCTTGAACCGGGACAGGGGCCGGGACACCGGGGAGCTGTTTTTT.